Here is one T cell receptor (beta chain) with its context. Its antigen is still unknown. These data belong to a study of human T cells and chemical hapten exposure. Study results and limitations: Controls had significantly fewer large CDR3 similarity clusters than were formed by expanded TCRs.

As for time point: pre-sensitization, week 0. Treatment specified: therapeutic diphenylcyclopropenone sensitization with weekly scalp DPC. Each CDR3 protein is one row after TCRdb ran MiXCR on the RACE reads. The sample carries fewer than 350,000 distinct CDR3 sequences, roughly 7.4% recorded once. The CDR3 is made up of 15 amino acids. V was pared by 3 bases and J by 4 bases, with 10 bases between. The sample in question was whole blood, obtained in connection with sensitization to the hapten diphenylcyclopropenone (DPC). This sequence was found in a man aged 18 to 29 with alopecia areata. Some clones in this sample may be carry-over from other donors' samples. The J gene is TRBJ1-6, the V gene TRBV12-3 or TRBV12-4; D call uncertain. The DNA for the CDR3 is TGTGCCAGCAGTTTCGGGGTAGGATATAATTCACCCCTCCACTTT. It specifies CASSFGVGYNSPLHF.